The source of this TCR beta chain is a study of CD8+ T cells in alopecia areata. At the level of the study: Those patients who were treated received oral tofacitinib, which was given at 5 to 10 mg twice daily for moderate-to-severe alopecia areata.

Treatment defined: oral pan-JAK inhibitor, 5-10 mg twice daily. Extraction of RNA preceded its reverse transcription into cDNA, which served as the sequencing template. Data came from immunoSEQ multiplex PCR; TCRdb stores just in-frame clones and leaves some out. The table lists about 260,000 clones, about 62% of them singletons. The sample in question was CD4+ T cells sorted from blood, obtained around week 53, from a patient treated with tofacitinib. This TCR came from a human donor with alopecia areata.

CDR3: CASSAAGGLSYEQYF. The DNA for the CDR3 is TGTGCCAGCAGTGCCGCCGGAGGCCTCTCCTACGAGCAGTACTTC. The genes are TRBV27 and TRBJ2-7; D is perhaps TRBD2 (5 bases). Per the germline V gene, CDR1 is MNHEY and CDR2 is SMNVEV (reference sequence). Trimming left V 5 bases short and J 0 bases short, with 14 bases between. The CDR3 has 15 residues.